What follows is one T cell receptor (beta chain) and its context. What it binds is unknown. The sample is drawn from a study of T cells in localized non-small cell lung cancer. General study results and limits: Detection in adjacent lung was observed for a median around 59 of the top 100 tumor clones. Because researchers sequenced only one region of the tumor, heterogeneity is still possible. Uninvolved adjacent lung showed higher T cell clonality than tumor. Higher blood T cell density tracked longer overall survival.

Libraries were prepared by immunoSEQ multiplex PCR; TCRdb keeps only in-frame clonotypes and omits some of them. The table shows 40,000 or so clones, with about 90% occurring only once. CDR1 MDHEN and CDR2 SYDVKM come from the germline V gene. This CDR3 comprises 16 residues. The germline V and J ends were trimmed by 8 bases and 1 base, with 18 bases remaining between them. The sequencing used peripheral blood, collected before any cancer treatment. The chain uses TRBV28 and TRBJ2-1, with D possibly TRBD2 on 7 matching bases. The TCR comes from a man aged 40 to 69 with stage I lung adenocarcinoma. The CDR3 coding sequence is TGTGCCAGCCGGCGGGGGCGCAGCCAGTCCTACAATGAGCAGTTCTTC. Its protein product is CASRRGRSQSYNEQFF.